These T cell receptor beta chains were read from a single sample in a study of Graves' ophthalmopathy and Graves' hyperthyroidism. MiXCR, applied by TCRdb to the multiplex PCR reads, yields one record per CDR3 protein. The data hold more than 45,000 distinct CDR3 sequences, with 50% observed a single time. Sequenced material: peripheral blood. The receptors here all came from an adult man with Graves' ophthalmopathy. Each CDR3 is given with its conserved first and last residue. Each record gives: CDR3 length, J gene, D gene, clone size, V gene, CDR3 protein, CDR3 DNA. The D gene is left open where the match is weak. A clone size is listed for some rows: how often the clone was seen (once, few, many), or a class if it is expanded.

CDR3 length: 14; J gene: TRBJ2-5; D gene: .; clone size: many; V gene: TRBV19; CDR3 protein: CASSIGGVQETQYF; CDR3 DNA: TGTGCCAGTAGTATCGGGGGCGTCCAAGAGACCCAGTACTTC
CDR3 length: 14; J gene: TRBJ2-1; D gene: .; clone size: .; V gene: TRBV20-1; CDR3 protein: CSARDIGVSNEQFF; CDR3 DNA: TGCAGTGCTAGGGATATCGGCGTCAGCAATGAGCAGTTCTTC
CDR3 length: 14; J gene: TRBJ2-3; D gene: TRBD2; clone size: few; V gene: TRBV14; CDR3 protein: CASSRTSKADTQYF; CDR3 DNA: TGTGCCAGCAGCCGGACTAGCAAGGCAGATACGCAGTATTTT
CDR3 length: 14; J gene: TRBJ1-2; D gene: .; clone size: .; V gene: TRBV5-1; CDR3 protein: CASSLELQGNGYTF; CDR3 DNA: TGCGCCAGCAGCTTGGAGCTGCAGGGGAATGGCTACACCTTC
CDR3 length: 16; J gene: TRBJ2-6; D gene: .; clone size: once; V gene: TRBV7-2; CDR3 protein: CASSLVGGSGANVLTF; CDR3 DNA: TGTGCCAGCAGCTTAGTGGGGGGCTCTGGGGCCAACGTCCTGACTTTC
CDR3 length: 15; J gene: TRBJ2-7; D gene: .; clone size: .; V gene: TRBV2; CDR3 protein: CASRGEEGGSYEQYF; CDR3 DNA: TGTGCCAGCAGAGGAGAGGAGGGAGGCTCCTACGAGCAGTACTTC
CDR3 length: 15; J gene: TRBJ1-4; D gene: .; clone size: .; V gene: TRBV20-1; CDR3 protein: CSASHRAVANEKLFF; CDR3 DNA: TGCAGTGCTAGTCATCGAGCCGTGGCTAATGAAAAACTGTTTTTT
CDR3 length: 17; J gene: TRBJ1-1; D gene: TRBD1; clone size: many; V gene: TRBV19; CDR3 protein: CASSIGQGARGDTEAFF; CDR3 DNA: TGTGCCAGTAGTATCGGACAGGGGGCGCGCGGTGACACTGAAGCTTTCTTT
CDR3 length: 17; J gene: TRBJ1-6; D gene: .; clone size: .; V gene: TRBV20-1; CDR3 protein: CSASSGDEWVDNSPLHF; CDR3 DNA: TGCAGTGCTAGTTCAGGGGATGAGTGGGTCGATAATTCACCCCTCCACTTT
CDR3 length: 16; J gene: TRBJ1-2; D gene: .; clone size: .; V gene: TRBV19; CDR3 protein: CASSMEGVVQGDGYTF; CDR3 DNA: TGTGCCAGTAGTATGGAGGGCGTGGTACAGGGTGACGGCTACACCTTC
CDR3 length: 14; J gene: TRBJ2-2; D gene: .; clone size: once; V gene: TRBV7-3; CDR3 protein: CASSLGVNTGELFF; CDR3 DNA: TGTGCCAGCAGCTTAGGTGTGAACACCGGGGAGCTGTTTTTT
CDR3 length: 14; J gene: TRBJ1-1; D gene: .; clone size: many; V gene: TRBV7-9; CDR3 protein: CASSRTGIETEAFF; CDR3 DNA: TGTGCCAGCAGCCGAACAGGGATTGAGACTGAAGCTTTCTTT
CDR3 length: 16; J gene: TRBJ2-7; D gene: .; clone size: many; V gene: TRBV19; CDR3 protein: CASSSRGGTYSYEQYF; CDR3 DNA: TGTGCCAGTAGTAGTCGTGGCGGGACATACTCCTACGAGCAGTACTTC
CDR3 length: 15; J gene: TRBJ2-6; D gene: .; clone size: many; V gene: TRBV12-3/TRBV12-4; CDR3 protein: CASSFGGSGANVLTF; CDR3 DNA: TGTGCCAGCAGTTTTGGGGGTTCAGGGGCCAACGTCCTGACTTTC
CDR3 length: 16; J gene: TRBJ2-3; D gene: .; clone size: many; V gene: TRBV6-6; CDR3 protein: CASRPGRGRSTDTQYF; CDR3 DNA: TGTGCCAGCAGACCGGGTAGGGGAAGGAGCACAGATACGCAGTATTTT
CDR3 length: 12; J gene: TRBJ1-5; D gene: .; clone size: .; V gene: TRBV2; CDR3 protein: CASKGDSQPQHF; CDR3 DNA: TGTGCCAGCAAAGGGGATAGTCAGCCCCAGCATTTT
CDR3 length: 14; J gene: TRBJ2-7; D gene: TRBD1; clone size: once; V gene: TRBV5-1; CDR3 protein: CASSLRDREYEQYF; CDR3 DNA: TGCGCCAGCAGCTTGAGGGACAGGGAATACGAGCAGTACTTC
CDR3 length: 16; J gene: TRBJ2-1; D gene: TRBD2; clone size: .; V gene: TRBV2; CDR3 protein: CACSADPGLAYNEQFF; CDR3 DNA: TGTGCCTGCAGTGCTGACCCGGGACTAGCGTACAATGAGCAGTTCTTC